This T cell receptor (beta chain) was obtained from a study of T cell responses to AZD1222 COVID-19 vaccine (dated by TCRdb to 2020 to 2022). As for the study more broadly: A total of over 230 trial participants underwent TCR sequencing, of whom about 210 had received two doses of AZD1222 and 26 had received two doses of the MenACWY control vaccine. Trial participants were enrolled into age subgroups of 18-55, 56-69 and 70-plus years, which contained around 140, 26 and 57 TCR-sequenced participants, respectively. On the study overall, not on this receptor specifically: The vaccine-associated CD4 TCRs covered the entire spike protein, and the dominant responses fell in regions 160-218 and 743-854. Spike-specific TCR breadth and depth rose significantly after two AZD1222 doses compared with day 0 and with MenACWY recipients. The 56-69-year group was small, and its depth increase did not reach significance, likely because of low power. Conclusions about previously exposed vaccinees were limited because only six AZD1222 recipients were SARS-CoV-2 seropositive at baseline. Most participants were white British and females outnumbered males, and the authors suggested that clonal diversity may have been underestimated. Reportedly, almost half of the unique spike-specific TCRs recognized epitopes lying outside the regions that are mutated in the B.1.351 and B.1.1.7 variants. No day 14 peak-response samples were available, so repertoires were characterized only after the peak T cell response.

The sample's time point label is to be understood as: about 28 days (+/-7) after the second vaccine dose. Taken with the paper, the label for treatment or condition translates to: meningococcal conjugate vaccine given as trial control. The vaccinee samples were drawn from two UK trials, COV001 and COV002, one of which was a single-blind randomized controlled phase 2/3 trial testing AZD1222 (ChAdOx1 nCoV-19) in healthy adults. For TCRbeta chain sequencing, PBMC samples were collected from trial participants at day 0 and at day 28 after the second dose. Comments on this clone: The antigen it binds to is not known. No much larger clonotype is one base removed from it; base qualities were not supplied.

V is reduced by 0 bases and J by 6 bases, leaving a spacing of 11 bases between them. There are 13 amino acids in the CDR3, from cysteine to phenylalanine inclusive. Only the CDR3 part of the read is kept: 39 bases, read in frame from the first base. Per the germline V gene (reference sequence), GTSNPN is the CDR1 and SVGIG is the CDR2. The CDR3 regions of human TCRbeta chains were analyzed by immunosequencing. Regarding the original processing steps: TCRs in the repertoires were matched against a reference library of SARS-CoV-2-specific TCRs that had been generated with the MIRA antigen-specificity platform. Breadth was defined as the fraction of unique TCRs that were SARS-CoV-2-associated, and depth was defined as the fraction of total T cells that were SARS-CoV-2-associated. Using the MIRA data, each spike-specific TCR was assigned both to the spike region to which the TCR was reactive and to a CD4 or CD8 class. Log10-transformed breadth and depth values were compared by one-way ANOVA with Sidak's multiple comparisons tests. TCRdb holds this immuneACCESS table with in-frame rearrangements only. Some clones are missing; in checked studies, unresolved V genes explain under half, and the rest has no known cause. V, J and clone size were drawn from that table, and D and trimming were deduced from the DNA. Counted in this sample were some 170,000 clones; 75% to 90% of them appeared once. Together, the top ten hold 4.3% of the sample.

The receptor's source is an adult who received the MenACWY meningococcal vaccine as a control. The chain is made from TRBV30 and TRBJ1-2, with a tentative D gene TRBD1 over 5 matching bases. This specimen consisted of peripheral blood, obtained 28 days after the second dose of the MenACWY control vaccine. The DNA sequence reads TGTGCCTGGAGTGTGGGGCTCGGAGATGGCTACACCTTC. Its product reads: CAWSVGLGDGYTF. Reference TRBV30 and TRBJ1-2 proteins supply the regions before and after the CDR3; the full variable domain is: SQTIHQWPATLVQPVGSPLSLECTVEGTSNPNLYWYRQAAGRGLQLLFYSVGIGQISSEVPQNLSASRPQDRQFILSSKKLLLSDSGFYLCAWSVGLGDGYTFGSGTRLTVV.